The next 32 T cell receptor beta chains were all read from a single sample in a study of cytomegalovirus exposure and HLA in healthy donors. Amplification used 60 Vbeta primers and 13 Jbeta primers. TCRdb's copy holds only in-frame clones and misses some; the assay was immunoSEQ multiplex PCR. The sample carries approximately 70,000 clones, around 70% recorded once. Sequencing used PBMCs. The receptors were sampled from a woman aged 45-65 years in good health and CMV-seropositive.

The chain couples TRBV6-1 to TRBJ1-2, with 7 bases identical to TRBD1. Germline values: CDR1 MNHNS, CDR2 SASEGT. The ends lost 0 bases at V and 5 bases at J; junction bases unmatched: 3. The CDR3 contains 14 residues. As DNA, the CDR3 is TGTGCCAGCAGTGAAGCAGGGGGCGCGTATGGCTACACCTTC. Translation gives CASSEAGGAYGYTF.

This clone has just a few counts. The rearrangement joins TRBV11-2 to TRBJ2-5; TRBD1 aligns across 10 bases. The germline V gene has CDR1 SGHAT and CDR2 FQNNGV. The V segment lost 3 bases and the J segment 9 bases; nucleotides outside the gene matches: 10. The CDR3 has 15 amino acids. In DNA, the CDR3 is TGTGCCAGCAGCTTCGACCGGGACAGGGGATGGGCCCAGTACTTC. Its protein product is CASSFDRDRGWAQYF. Supplemented by reference TRBV11-2 and TRBJ2-5, the full variable domain reads EAGVAQSPRYKIIEKRQSVAFWCNPISGHATLYWYQQILGQGPKLLIQFQNNGVVDDSQLPKDRFSAERLKGVDSTLKIQPAKLEDSAVYLCASSFDRDRGWAQYFGPGTRLLVL.

The chain carries TRBV9 and TRBJ2-3, with D possibly TRBD2 on 6 matching bases. The CDR3 is made up of 14 amino acids. The germline V gene has CDR1 SGDLS and CDR2 YYNGEE. Trimming pared 4 bases from V and 1 base from J, leaving 10 bases between. CDR3 bases: TGTGCCAGCAGCCCACGACTAGGCACAGATACGCAGTATTTT. This sequence encodes CASSPRLGTDTQYF.

This clone was counted only a few times. The chain recombines TRBV10-1 with TRBJ2-5; TRBD1 is a possible D gene (6 bases). From germline, CDR1 is WNHNN and CDR2 SYGVQD (reference sequence). Between the trimmed V and J ends, which lost 4 bases and 5 bases, there was a span of 14 bases. The CDR3 has 14 residues. CDR3 nucleotides: TGCGCCAGCAGTGCGTACAGGGTTGCGGAGACCCAGTACTTC. As protein: CASSAYRVAETQYF.

The chain employs TRBV2 and TRBJ2-6, with D possibly TRBD1 on 5 matching bases. Trimming cost V 4 bases and J 2 bases, with 6 bases left between them. The CDR3 extends over 14 amino acids. In germline, CDR1 is SNHLY, CDR2 FYNNEI. CDR3 in DNA: TGTGCCAGCAGTGTAGGGGCTGGGGCCAACGTCCTGACTTTC. The encoded protein is CASSVGAGANVLTF. Using reference TRBV2 and TRBJ2-6 for the parts outside the CDR3, the full variable domain is EPEVTQTPSHQVTQMGQEVILRCVPISNHLYFYWYRQILGQKVEFLVSFYNNEISEKSEIFDDQFSVERPDGSNFTLKIRSTKLEDSAMYFCASSVGAGANVLTFGAGSRLTVL.

The rearrangement links TRBV6-7 to TRBJ2-7; the match to TRBD2 covers 10 bases. Being an ORF, TRBV6-7 has a function that is uncertain. The ends lost 4 bases at V and 7 bases at J; junction bases unmatched: 10. The CDR3 covers 15 residues. CDR3 coding DNA: TGTGCCAGCAGTTGGGGTCTAGCGGGAGCGGTTGAGCAGTACTTC. Residues: CASSWGLAGAVEQYF.

The genes are TRBV6-4 and TRBJ2-7; 9 bases match TRBD2. V dropped 0 bases and J dropped 0; count of bases not matched to a gene: 6. The CDR3 spans 17 residues. CDR1 and CDR2 (germline): MRHNA, SNTAGT. The CDR3 region has the DNA TGTGCCAGCAGTGACTCGATCGGCGGGGGGGACTCCTACGAGCAGTACTTC. Translation gives CASSDSIGGGDSYEQYF.

The chain couples TRBV7-9 to TRBJ2-7; D is possibly TRBD1 (5 bases). CDR3 length: 14 residues. Germline V lookup: CDR1 SEHNR, CDR2 FQNEAQ (reference sequence). The V gene lost 6 bases and the J gene lost 4 bases, with 16 bases spanning the gap. The CDR3 sequence is CASRVGVDGYEQYF. CDR3 coding DNA: TGTGCCAGCAGGGTAGGGGTAGACGGTTACGAGCAGTACTTC.

The chain uses TRBV7-7 and TRBJ1-1; possible D gene TRBD1, 5 bases. Germline loops: CDR1 SSHAT, CDR2 FNYEAQ (reference sequence). CDR3 length: 12 residues. V lost 5 bases and J 5 bases, leaving 9 bases between the germline ends. The CDR3 region is CASSGGGTEAFF. The CDR3 coding sequence is TGTGCCAGCAGCGGGGGGGGGACTGAAGCTTTCTTT.

V and J are TRBV2 and TRBJ2-2; TRBD1 aligns across 10 bases. The CDR3 is made up of 15 amino acids. Germline trimming cut 5 bases from V and 5 bases from J; bases unmatched to any gene: 5. CDR1 and CDR2 (germline): SNHLY, FYNNEI. CDR3 region: CASSWDRGGTGELFF. CDR3 bases: TGTGCCAGCAGTTGGGACAGGGGAGGAACCGGGGAGCTGTTTTTT. Using reference TRBV2 and TRBJ2-2 for the parts outside the CDR3, the full variable domain is EPEVTQTPSHQVTQMGQEVILRCVPISNHLYFYWYRQILGQKVEFLVSFYNNEISEKSEIFDDQFSVERPDGSNFTLKIRSTKLEDSAMYFCASSWDRGGTGELFFGEGSRLTVL.

V and J are TRBV6-5 and TRBJ2-7, with a tentative D call TRBD2 (5 bases). The V end lost 6 bases, the J end lost 9 bases, and 21 bases lay between the germline ends. CDR1 and CDR2 (germline): MNHEY, SVGAGI. The CDR3 runs 14 residues. The CDR3 spells CASSRTPALGRQYF. CDR3 DNA: TGTGCCAGCAGCCGAACCCCTGCACTAGGGCGGCAGTACTTC.

This clone has just a few counts. V usage is TRBV30 and J usage is TRBJ2-4; 13 bases are a match to TRBD2. This CDR3 is built from 19 residues. Germline-derived CDR1 and CDR2 are GTSNPN and SVGIG (reference sequence). Trimming took 2 bases from V and 1 from J; bases not matched to a gene: 11. In DNA form, the CDR3 reads TGTGCCTGGAGTCCAACTCCGGGACTAGCGGGAAATGCCAAAAACATTCAGTACTTC. Encoded protein: CAWSPTPGLAGNAKNIQYF.

This sequence joins TRBV11-2 and TRBJ2-5; D may be TRBD2 (7 bases). Germline CDR1 is SGHAT and CDR2 is FQNNGV. Trimming cost V 1 base and J 0 bases, with 12 bases left between them. The CDR3 is 16 amino acids. The CDR3: CASSLVGGANQETQYF. In nucleotides, the CDR3 is TGTGCCAGCAGCTTAGTGGGGGGGGCGAACCAAGAGACCCAGTACTTC.

This chain connects TRBV5-6 to TRBJ2-4, with D possibly matching TRBD1 (6 bases). Germline values: CDR1 SGHDT, CDR2 YYEEEE. V gave up 1 base and J gave up 2 bases, with 7 bases separating them. The CDR3 contains 14 residues. The CDR3 sequence: CASSLQGSKNIQYF. The CDR3 DNA follows: TGTGCCAGCAGCTTGCAGGGGTCCAAAAACATTCAGTACTTC. Full variable domain (outside the CDR3, taken from reference TRBV5-6 and TRBJ2-4): DAGVTQSPTHLIKTRGQQVTLRCSPKSGHDTVSWYQQALGQGPQFIFQYYEEEERQRGNFPDRFSGHQFPNYSSELNVNALLLGDSALYLCASSLQGSKNIQYFGAGTRLSVL.

The chain employs TRBV5-8 and TRBJ2-3; tentatively, D is TRBD1 (6 bases). CDR1 is SGHTS, CDR2 YDEGEE, per germline. The CDR3 sequence is 17 residues long. Trimming shortened V by 5 bases and J by 0 bases, and 19 bases separated the two germline ends. This CDR3 reads CASSMGMGALSTDTQYF. CDR3 sequence (DNA): TGTGCCAGCAGTATGGGGATGGGGGCTTTGAGCACAGATACGCAGTATTTT.

J is TRBJ2-1 and V is TRBV29-1; no clear D. The CDR3 sequence is 11 residues long. Trimming cost V 3 bases and J 3 bases, with 3 bases left between them. Germline lookup yields CDR1 SQVTM and CDR2 ANQGSEA. CDR3 bases: TGCAGCGTTGACCACTACAATGAGCAGTTCTTC. It yields the protein CSVDHYNEQFF.

This clone has a single count. The rearrangement joins TRBV19 to TRBJ1-6; the D is unclear. Germline values: CDR1 LNHDA, CDR2 SQIVND (reference sequence). The V and J ends lost 7 bases and 7 bases respectively, with 11 bases between them. The CDR3 consists of 13 residues. CDR3: CASKSAVNSPLHF. Written as DNA, the CDR3 is TGTGCCAGTAAGTCCGCGGTAAATTCACCCCTCCACTTT.

The rearrangement links TRBV11-2 to TRBJ2-1; 8 bases agree with TRBD2. Germline-derived CDR1 and CDR2 are SGHAT and FQNNGV. The CDR3 length is 15 residues. Trimming took 1 base from V and 7 from J; bases not matched to a gene: 6. The CDR3 loop is CASSLVGTSRNEQFF. DNA of the CDR3: TGTGCCAGCAGCTTAGTCGGGACTAGTCGTAATGAGCAGTTCTTC. Variable domain in full (rest from reference TRBV11-2 and TRBJ2-1): EAGVAQSPRYKIIEKRQSVAFWCNPISGHATLYWYQQILGQGPKLLIQFQNNGVVDDSQLPKDRFSAERLKGVDSTLKIQPAKLEDSAVYLCASSLVGTSRNEQFFGPGTRLTVL.

V and J are TRBV7-3 and TRBJ2-3; the match to TRBD2 covers 10 bases. J gave up 6 bases and V 3 bases, and 3 bases lay outside the gene matches. The CDR3 sequence is 14 residues long. From germline, CDR1 is SGHTA and CDR2 FQGTGA. CDR3 in DNA: TGTGCCAGCAGCTTGCTAGCGGGAGAGGATACGCAGTATTTT. It is translated as CASSLLAGEDTQYF.

The gene calls are TRBV15 and TRBJ2-3; D is undetermined. The CDR3 loop spans 12 amino acids. Trimming cost V 5 bases and J 6 bases, with 9 bases left between them. Germline lookup yields CDR1 LNHNV and CDR2 YYDKDF (reference sequence). The CDR3 spells CATSVSSDTQYF. The CDR3 region has the DNA TGTGCCACCAGCGTATCCTCGGATACGCAGTATTTT.

CDR3 bases: TGTGCCAGCAGCTCCCCCCAGCGGGAGGCAGATACGCAGTATTTT. It codes for CASSSPQREADTQYF. J is TRBJ2-3 and V is TRBV7-9; TRBD2 aligns across 9 bases. Germline values: CDR1 SEHNR, CDR2 FQNEAQ (reference sequence). The V and J ends lost 4 bases and 4 bases, in that order; junction bases with no gene match: 6. The CDR3 totals 15 residues. Filled out from reference TRBV7-9 and TRBJ2-3, the complete variable domain reads DTGVSQNPRHKITKRGQNVTFRCDPISEHNRLYWYRQTLGQGPEFLTYFQNEAQLEKSRLLSDRFSAERPKGSFSTLEIQRTEQGDSAMYLCASSSPQREADTQYFGPGTRLTVL.

V is TRBV6-1 and J is TRBJ1-2; D gene ambiguous. This CDR3 spans 12 amino acids. Germline CDR1 MNHNS, CDR2 SASEGT. Trimming left V 6 bases short and J 5 bases short, with 10 bases between. The CDR3: CASSLDIYGYTF. CDR3 sequence (DNA): TGTGCCAGCAGCCTTGACATATATGGCTACACCTTC.

This sequence joins TRBV7-3 and TRBJ2-7; 10 nucleotides agree with TRBD2. V was clipped by 2 bases and J by 1 base; unmatched bases: 2. This CDR3 is 15 amino acids long. Germline lookup yields CDR1 SGHTA and CDR2 FQGTGA. CDR3 region: CASSLLAGESYEQYF. DNA for the CDR3: TGTGCCAGCAGCTTACTAGCGGGAGAGTCCTACGAGCAGTACTTC.

A single count supports this clone. J is TRBJ2-3 and V is TRBV5-5, with 7 bases identical to TRBD1. This CDR3 has 11 residues. The trim removed 4 bases at V and 15 bases at J, leaving 8 bases unmatched. Germline V CDR1 and CDR2: SGHKS, YYEKEE (reference sequence). The CDR3 region is CASSQDRPVYF. In nucleotides, the CDR3 is TGTGCCAGCAGCCAGGACAGGCCGGTATATTTT.

This clone is labeled as medium-sized. The V call is TRBV7-2, the J call TRBJ2-1; D uncertain. The germline gives CDR1 SGHTA, CDR2 FQGNSA. The V end lost 1 base, the J end lost 5 bases, and 9 bases lay between the germline ends. This CDR3 region has 14 residues. CDR3 nucleotide sequence: TGTGCCAGCAGCTTAGGCAACTTGCACAATGAGCAGTTCTTC. It translates to CASSLGNLHNEQFF. Variable domain in full (rest from reference TRBV7-2 and TRBJ2-1): GAGVSQSPSNKVTEKGKDVELRCDPISGHTALYWYRQSLGQGLEFLIYFQGNSAPDKSGLPSDRFSAERTGGSVSTLTIQRTQQEDSAVYLCASSLGNLHNEQFFGPGTRLTVL.

The chain carries TRBV28 and TRBJ2-7; TRBD2 matches 9 bases. J lost 0 bases, V lost 8 bases, and 14 bases had no gene match. Germline V gene sequence: CDR1 MDHEN, CDR2 SYDVKM. This CDR3 comprises 17 residues. DNA of the CDR3: TGTGCCAGCCTTGGGGCGGGAGGGCAAACGATCTCCTACGAGCAGTACTTC. Translated: CASLGAGGQTISYEQYF.

This clone was found a few times. This chain joins TRBV11-2 and TRBJ1-4; D might be TRBD1 (6 bases). The CDR3 contains 15 residues. CDR1 SGHAT and CDR2 FQNNGV come from the germline V gene. The ends were cut back, 4 bases at V and 5 bases at J, with 14 bases in the middle. The CDR3 bases are TGTGCCAGCAGCTACCGGGGCAGGGGAAATGAAAAACTGTTTTTT. The encoded protein is CASSYRGRGNEKLFF.

V usage is TRBV5-1 and J usage is TRBJ1-2; a possible D gene is TRBD1 (5 bases). Germline V gene sequence: CDR1 SGHRS, CDR2 YFSETQ. This CDR3 is 14 amino acids long. Trimming stripped 4 bases from V and 3 bases from J, with 13 bases between. The CDR3 DNA reads as TGCGCCAGCAGCACAGAAGACAGCGACTATGGCTACACCTTC. Its protein is CASSTEDSDYGYTF.

The V and J genes are TRBV9 and TRBJ2-7; 9 bases agree with TRBD1. The CDR3 has 16 residues. Germline V gene lookup returns CDR1 SGDLS and CDR2 YYNGEE. J was trimmed by 5 bases and V by 0 bases; bases with no gene match: 9. CDR3 sequence (DNA): TGTGCCAGCAGCGTAGCTTGGCGGACAGGGGCGGACGAGCAGTACTTC. This translates into CASSVAWRTGADEQYF. The whole variable domain, remainder taken from reference TRBV9 and TRBJ2-7, is DSGVTQTPKHLITATGQRVTLRCSPRSGDLSVYWYQQSLDQGLQFLIQYYNGEERAKGNILERFSAQQFPDLHSELNLSSLELGDSALYFCASSVAWRTGADEQYFGPGTRLTVT.

In this sample, this clone turned up once. The genes are TRBV7-8 and TRBJ2-5, with D maybe TRBD1 (6 bases). Germline CDR1 is SGHVS and CDR2 is FQNEAQ. The CDR3 extends over 14 amino acids. Trimming took 6 bases from V and 0 from J, leaving 11 bases between them. The CDR3 coding sequence is TGTGCCAGCAGGCCCCAGGGGAACCAAGAGACCCAGTACTTC. It translates to CASRPQGNQETQYF.

This clone occurred many times. This chain joins TRBV4-1 and TRBJ1-1; 9 positions match TRBD1. The germline gives CDR1 MGHRA, CDR2 YSYEKL. The CDR3 consists of 12 residues. V lost 3 bases and J lost 11; bases outside the gene matches: 4. CDR3 amino acids: CASSHQQGAAFF. The CDR3, as DNA: TGCGCCAGCAGCCACCAACAGGGGGCGGCTTTCTTT.

The chain links TRBV4-2 to TRBJ2-6; TRBD1 aligns across 8 bases. The CDR3 length is 15 residues. Germline V CDR1 and CDR2: LGHNA, YNFKEQ. V lost 0 bases to trimming and J lost 12 bases; unmatched junction nucleotides: 7. CDR3 region: CASSQDRDRPGVLTF. The CDR3 DNA reads TGTGCCAGCAGCCAAGATAGGGACAGGCCCGGCGTCCTGACTTTC.